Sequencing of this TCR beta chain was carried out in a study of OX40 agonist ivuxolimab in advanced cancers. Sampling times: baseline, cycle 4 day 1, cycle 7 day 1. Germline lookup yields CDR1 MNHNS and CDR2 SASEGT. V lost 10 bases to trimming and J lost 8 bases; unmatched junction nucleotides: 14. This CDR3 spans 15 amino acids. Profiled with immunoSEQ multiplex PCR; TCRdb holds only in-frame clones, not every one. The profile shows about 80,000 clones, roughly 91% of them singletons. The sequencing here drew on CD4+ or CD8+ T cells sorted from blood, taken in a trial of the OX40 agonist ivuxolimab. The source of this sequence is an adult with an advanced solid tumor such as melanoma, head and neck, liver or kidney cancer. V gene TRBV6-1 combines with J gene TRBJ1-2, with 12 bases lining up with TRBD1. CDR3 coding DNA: TGTGCCAACTGGGCCGGGACAGGGGGCGCGAAAGGCTACACCTTC. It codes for CANWAGTGGAKGYTF.